This T cell receptor (beta chain) is from a study of naive and memory T cell subsets. Whole-study findings and limits: From naive to CM, EM and EMRA, diversity decreased and Gini increased. There was no ground truth to check naive and memory subset results.

As for this clonotype: Its specificity is not known.

The CDR3 has 17 residues. Trimming removed 5 bases at V and 4 bases at J, with 22 bases between. Germline V gene sequence: CDR1 ENHRY, CDR2 SYGVKD. The beta constant-region primer was an equimolar mix of two oligonucleotides covering TRBC1 and TRBC2. TCRdb called the UMI-ligation and nested PCR reads again in MiXCR, with one record for every CDR3 protein. Here the sample spans 75,000 to 85,000 distinct CDR3 sequences, 13% being singletons. The receptor's source is a human donor in good health. Sequenced: central memory CD4+ T cells from blood. The chain carries TRBV10-3 and TRBJ2-3; D possibly matches TRBD1 or TRBD2 (6 bases each). The CDR3 sequence: CAISRSQREGGADTQYF. The CDR3 DNA follows: TGTGCCATCAGTCGGTCACAGCGCGAGGGGGGCGCAGATACGCAGTATTTT.